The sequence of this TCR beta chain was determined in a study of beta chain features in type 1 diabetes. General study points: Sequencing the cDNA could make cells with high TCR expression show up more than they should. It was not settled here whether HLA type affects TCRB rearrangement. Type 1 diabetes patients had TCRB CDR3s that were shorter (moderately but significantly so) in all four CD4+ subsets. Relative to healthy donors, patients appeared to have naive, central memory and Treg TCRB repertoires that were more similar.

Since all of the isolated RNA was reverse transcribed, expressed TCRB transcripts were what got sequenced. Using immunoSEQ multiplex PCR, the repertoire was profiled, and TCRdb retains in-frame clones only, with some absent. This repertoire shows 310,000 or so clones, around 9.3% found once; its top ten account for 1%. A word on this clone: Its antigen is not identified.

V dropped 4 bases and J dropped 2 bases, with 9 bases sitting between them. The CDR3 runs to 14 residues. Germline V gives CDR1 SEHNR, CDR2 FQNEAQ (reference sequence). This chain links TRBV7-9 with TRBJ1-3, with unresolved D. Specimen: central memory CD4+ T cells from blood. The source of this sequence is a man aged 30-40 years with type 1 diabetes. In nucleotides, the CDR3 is TGTGCCAGCAGCTCCTTGTCTACTGGAAACACCATATATTTT. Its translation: CASSSLSTGNTIYF.